This passage covers 17 T cell receptor beta chains from one sample sequenced in a study of regulatory T cells in long-lasting Graves disease. Investigators prepared the TCR beta libraries by applying iRepertoire HTBI primers and Arm-PCR of CDR3 regions. A single record per CDR3 protein comes from TCRdb applying MiXCR to the multiplex PCR reads. The table lists around 480,000 distinct CDR3 sequences, 16% of them singletons. Time point specified: newly diagnosed GD, antithyroid drugs for less than 3 months. Construction of the TCR library relied on RNA isolated from PBMCs. The same specimen was also included in a second study, on T cells in Graves' hyperthyroidism and ophthalmopathy.

This specimen was peripheral blood mononuclear cells (PBMCs), taken at new diagnosis, from a patient treated with antithyroid drugs. These receptors were obtained from a man aged 35 to 55 with Graves disease.

With regard to this clonotype: A much larger clone lies a single base off, so this may be a read error. The chain combines TRBV12-3 or TRBV12-4 with TRBJ1-6, with TRBD1 as a possible D gene (6 bases). CDR3 length: 16 amino acids. DNA for the CDR3: TGTGCCAGCAGTTTCACAGGGAGCTCCTATAATCCACCCCTCCACTTT. It is translated as CASSFTGSSYNPPLHF.

This clonotype has ten or more counts. Sequence at one end of the junction differs from germline and may be a read error. The rearrangement links TRBV5-1 to TRBJ1-1; D gene ambiguous. CDR1 and CDR2 from the germline V gene are SGHRS and YFSETQ. The CDR3 length is 11 residues. The DNA for the CDR3 is TGTGCCAGCAGTGTGAACACTGAAGCTTTCTTT. Translating it yields CASSVNTEAFF. The entire variable domain, with the rest obtained from reference TRBV5-1 and TRBJ1-1, is as follows: KAGVTQTPRYLIKTRGQQVTLSCSPISGHRSVSWYQQTPGQGLQFLFEYFSETQRNKGNFPGRFSGRQFSNSRSEMNVSTLELGDSALYLCASSVNTEAFFGQGTRLTVV.

The gene calls are TRBV25-1 and TRBJ1-1; a possible D gene is TRBD1 (6 bases). Germline-derived CDR1 and CDR2 are MGHDK and SYGVNS. Trimming removed 4 bases at V and 7 bases at J, with 10 bases between. There are 12 residues in the CDR3. The CDR3 protein is CASSGMTGEAFF. CDR3 DNA: TGTGCCAGCAGTGGGATGACAGGTGAAGCTTTCTTT.

The table lists this clonotype with many counts. The rearrangement joins TRBV3-1 to TRBJ2-2, with TRBD2 as a possible D gene (7 bases). The germline V gene encodes CDR1 LGHDT and CDR2 YNNKEL (reference sequence). V gave up 1 base and J gave up 5 bases, with 11 bases separating them. This CDR3 is built from 15 residues. CDR3 DNA sequence: TGTGCCAGCAGCCAAGGCGGGGGCCGGACCGGGGAGCTGTTTTTT. It yields the protein CASSQGGGRTGELFF.

As for this clonotype: A much larger clone is a single base away; this may be a read error. The chain is built from TRBV5-1 and TRBJ2-1; 10 nucleotides line up with TRBD2. The trim removed 3 bases at V and 9 bases at J, leaving 9 bases unmatched. Germline lookup yields CDR1 SGHRS and CDR2 YFSETQ. This CDR3 spans 15 amino acids. This CDR3 is CASSYLAGAEGEQFF. The CDR3 DNA follows: TGCGCCAGCAGCTACCTAGCGGGAGCTGAGGGTGAGCAGTTCTTC.

The V gene is TRBV6-2 or TRBV6-3, the J gene TRBJ2-7; 7 bases map to TRBD1. The J segment lost 3 bases and the V segment lost 0 bases, leaving 8 bases of the junction unmatched. The germline V gene encodes CDR1 MNHEY and CDR2 SVGEGT. This CDR3 has 16 amino acids. This CDR3 reads CASSYSRPGGGYEQYF. The DNA for the CDR3 is TGTGCCAGCAGTTACTCTCGGCCAGGGGGTGGCTACGAGCAGTACTTC.

This rearrangement joins TRBV5-1 to TRBJ2-3; 8 nucleotides line up with TRBD2. There are 15 residues in the CDR3. Germline V gene data show CDR1 as SGHRS and CDR2 as YFSETQ. Unmatched junction bases numbered 13, after V lost 4 bases and J lost 9 bases. The CDR3 DNA reads TGCGCCAGCAGCCAAGAAGGCCTAGCGGGTGTAACGCAGTATTTT. Protein: CASSQEGLAGVTQYF.

This clonotype was found many times. This rearrangement joins TRBV2 to TRBJ2-7; TRBD1 is a possible D gene (6 bases). The V end was cut by 5 bases, the J end by 2 bases, with 19 bases between. CDR3 size: 16 residues. Germline V CDR1 and CDR2: SNHLY, FYNNEI. The CDR3 loop is CASSNQGQPTTYEQYF. CDR3 bases: TGTGCCAGCAGTAATCAGGGGCAGCCCACTACCTACGAGCAGTACTTC.

Concerning this clonotype itself: A far larger clone lies a single base away; this is likely a read error. V gene TRBV3-1 combines with J gene TRBJ2-5, with D tentatively TRBD1 or TRBD2 (5 bases each). Germline V gene data show CDR1 as LGHDT and CDR2 as YNNKEL (reference sequence). The CDR3 runs to 12 residues. The CDR3 sequence: CASSQLGETQCF. The CDR3 DNA reads TGTGCCAGCAGCCAGTTGGGGGAGACCCAGTGCTTC.

The table lists this clonotype with many counts. The chain recombines TRBV11-2 with TRBJ2-1; TRBD1 is a possible D gene (5 bases). Germline V gene sequence: CDR1 SGHAT, CDR2 FQNNGV. CDR3 size: 15 residues. The V gene lost 1 base and the J gene lost 2 bases, with 9 bases spanning the gap. The CDR3 sequence: CASSLGTRPYNEQFF. The CDR3 bases are TGTGCCAGCAGCTTAGGGACAAGACCCTACAATGAGCAGTTCTTC.

Comments on this clonotype: Given a far larger clone just one base away, this is likely a sequencing read error. This chain connects TRBV11-2 to TRBJ2-7; a weak D match, TRBD2 (5 bases). The CDR3 runs 16 residues. Trimming cost V 1 base and J 7 bases, with 20 bases left between them. CDR1 and CDR2 from the germline V gene are SGHAT and FQNNGV. This CDR3 reads CASSLVRGSSYNEQYF. DNA for the CDR3: TGTGCCAGCAGCTTAGTTCGTGGGAGTTCCTACAATGAGCAGTACTTC.

This clonotype has at least ten counts. The rearrangement joins TRBV10-3 to TRBJ2-7; D is perhaps TRBD2 (5 bases). CDR1 and CDR2 from the germline V gene are ENHRY and SYGVKD. Between the trimmed V and J ends, which lost 2 bases and 1 base, there was a span of 6 bases. The CDR3 loop spans 13 amino acids. The DNA of the CDR3 is TGTGCCATCAGTGAGGGAGGTTCCTACGAGCAGTACTTC. Protein: CAISEGGSYEQYF.

This clonotype was recorded at least ten times. Germline is not matched at one junction end, which may reflect a read error. This sequence joins TRBV5-1 and TRBJ2-7; the match to TRBD2 covers 11 bases. The germline CDR1 and CDR2 sequences are SGHRS and YFSETQ. This CDR3 is 15 amino acids long. The CDR3 loop reads CASSSGTSGTYEQYF. The CDR3 coding sequence is TGTGCCAGCAGCTCTGGGACTAGCGGCACCTACGAGCAGTACTTC.

The gene calls are TRBV7-9 and TRBJ1-3; no clear D. The germline V gene encodes CDR1 SEHNR and CDR2 FQNEAQ (reference sequence). The germline V and J ends were trimmed by 5 bases and 3 bases, with 14 bases remaining between them. This CDR3 has 15 residues. Here the CDR3 reads CASSPAVGFGNTIYF. The CDR3 DNA reads as TGTGCCAGCAGCCCAGCGGTGGGTTTTGGAAACACCATATATTTT. Full variable domain (missing parts from reference TRBV7-9 and TRBJ1-3): DTGVSQNPRHKITKRGQNVTFRCDPISEHNRLYWYRQTLGQGPEFLTYFQNEAQLEKSRLLSDRFSAERPKGSFSTLEIQRTEQGDSAMYLCASSPAVGFGNTIYFGEGSWLTVV.

This clonotype was found many times. V usage is TRBV14 and J usage is TRBJ2-7; D ambiguous. From germline, CDR1 is SGHDN and CDR2 FVKESK. This CDR3 comprises 14 residues. V was cut by 1 base and J by 0 bases, with 7 bases left in between. Here the CDR3 DNA reads TGTGCCAGCAGCCAAGGTATTTACTCCTACGAGCAGTACTTC. Its translation: CASSQGIYSYEQYF.

This clonotype was seen at least ten times. DNA of the CDR3: TGTGCCAGCAGTGTAATCATAAGGGCGGGTAATTCACCCCTCCACTTT. It codes for CASSVIIRAGNSPLHF. The rearrangement joins TRBV28 to TRBJ1-6; D is unclear. The CDR3 runs to 16 residues. V was cut by 5 bases and J by 6 bases, with 17 bases left in between. Germline values: CDR1 MDHEN, CDR2 SYDVKM.

This clonotype was counted at least ten times. This sequence joins TRBV27 and TRBJ1-6; 12 positions match TRBD1. Trimming removed 1 base from V and 8 bases from J; junction bases left unmatched: 9. Germline V gives CDR1 MNHEY, CDR2 SMNVEV (reference sequence). The CDR3 totals 18 residues. The CDR3 nucleotides are TGTGCCAGCAGTTTATTCACCGGGACAGGGGGCCTTGATTCACCCCTCCACTTT. Translation gives CASSLFTGTGGLDSPLHF.